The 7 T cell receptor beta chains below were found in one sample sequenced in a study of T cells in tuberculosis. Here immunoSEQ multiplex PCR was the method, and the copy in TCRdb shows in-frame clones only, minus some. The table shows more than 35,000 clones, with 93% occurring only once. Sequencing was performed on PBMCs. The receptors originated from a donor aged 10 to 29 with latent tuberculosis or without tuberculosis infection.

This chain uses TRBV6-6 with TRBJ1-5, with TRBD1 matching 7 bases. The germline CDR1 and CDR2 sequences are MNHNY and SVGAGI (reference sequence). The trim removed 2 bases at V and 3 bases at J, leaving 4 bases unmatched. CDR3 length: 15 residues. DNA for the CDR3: TGTGCCAGCAGTTACCCGGGACAGCCCAATCAGCCCCAGCATTTT. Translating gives CASSYPGQPNQPQHF.

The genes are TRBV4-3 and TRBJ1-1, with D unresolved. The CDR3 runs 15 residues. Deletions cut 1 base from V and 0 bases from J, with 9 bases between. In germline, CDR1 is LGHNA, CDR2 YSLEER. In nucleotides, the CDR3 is TGCGCCAGCAGCCAAGTGGGGAGACTGAACACTGAAGCTTTCTTT. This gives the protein CASSQVGRLNTEAFF.

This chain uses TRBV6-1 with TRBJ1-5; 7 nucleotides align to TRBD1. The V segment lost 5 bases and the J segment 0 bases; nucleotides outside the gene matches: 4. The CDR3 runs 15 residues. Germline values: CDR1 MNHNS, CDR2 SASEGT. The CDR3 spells CASSMGQHSNQPQHF. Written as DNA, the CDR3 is TGTGCCAGCAGTATGGGACAGCATAGCAATCAGCCCCAGCATTTT.

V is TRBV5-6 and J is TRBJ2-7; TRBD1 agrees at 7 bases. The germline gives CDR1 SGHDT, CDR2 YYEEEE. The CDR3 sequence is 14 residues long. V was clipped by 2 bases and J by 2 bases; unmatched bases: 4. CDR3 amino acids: CASSLGTVTYEQYF. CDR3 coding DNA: TGTGCCAGCAGCTTAGGGACAGTAACCTACGAGCAGTACTTC. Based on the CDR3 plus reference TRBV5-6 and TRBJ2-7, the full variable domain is DAGVTQSPTHLIKTRGQQVTLRCSPKSGHDTVSWYQQALGQGPQFIFQYYEEEERQRGNFPDRFSGHQFPNYSSELNVNALLLGDSALYLCASSLGTVTYEQYFGPGTRLTVT.

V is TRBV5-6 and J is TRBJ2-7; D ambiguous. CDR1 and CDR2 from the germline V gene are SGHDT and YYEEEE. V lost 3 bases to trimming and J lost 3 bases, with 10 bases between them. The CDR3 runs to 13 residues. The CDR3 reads CASSWASLYEQYF. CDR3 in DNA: TGTGCCAGCAGCTGGGCCTCTCTCTACGAGCAGTACTTC.

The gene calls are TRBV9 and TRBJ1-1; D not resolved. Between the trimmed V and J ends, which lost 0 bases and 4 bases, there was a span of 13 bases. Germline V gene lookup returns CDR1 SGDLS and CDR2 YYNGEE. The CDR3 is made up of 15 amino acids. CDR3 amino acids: CASSVAEVLSTEAFF. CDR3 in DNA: TGTGCCAGCAGCGTAGCTGAGGTCCTCTCCACTGAAGCTTTCTTT.

In nucleotides, the CDR3 is TGTGCCAGTAGTATCATGTCTAGCGGGGGAGGCGGCACAGATACGCAGTATTTT. This translates into CASSIMSSGGGGTDTQYF. V usage is TRBV19 and J usage is TRBJ2-3, with TRBD2 identical over 10 bases. CDR3 length equals 18 residues. V was pared by 3 bases and J by 1 base, with 10 bases of the junction left unmatched. CDR1 is LNHDA, CDR2 SQIVND, per germline (reference sequence). Together with reference TRBV19 and TRBJ2-3, the CDR3 gives the full variable domain: DGGITQSPKYLFRKEGQNVTLSCEQNLNHDAMYWYRQDPGQGLRLIYYSQIVNDFQKGDIAEGYSVSREKKESFPLTVTSAQKNPTAFYLCASSIMSSGGGGTDTQYFGPGTRLTVL.